The following is a T cell receptor beta chain sequence with its context. This sample stems from a study of blood T cell repertoires in COVID-19. Study summary: Collection of acute and convalescent COVID-19 samples took place in the United States, Italy and Spain. PBMCs, B-cell-depleted T cells, or T cells were the source of the cDNA or gDNA that made up the material.

Authors' analysis steps: Researchers report that nucleated cell counts were estimated from reference gene primer amplification. TCRdb's table, derived via immunoSEQ multiplex PCR, lists solely in-frame clones and lacks some. The V and J calls and clone size are taken from that table; D and trimming were inferred from the DNA. The repertoire holds about 45,000 clones, with 80% as singletons. The sequenced material came from peripheral blood. The sequence was obtained from a man between 65 and 80 years old with acute or convalescent COVID-19.

The CDR3 nucleotides read TGTGCCAGTAGTACCGGAGATGCCTCTGGAAACACCATATATTTT. Amino acids: CASSTGDASGNTIYF. The rearrangement joins TRBV19 to TRBJ1-3; D unclear. V gave up 4 bases and J gave up 0 bases, with 10 bases separating them. The CDR3 loop spans 15 amino acids. Germline values: CDR1 LNHDA, CDR2 SQIVND (reference sequence). The full variable domain, completed using reference TRBV19 and TRBJ1-3, is DGGITQSPKYLFRKEGQNVTLSCEQNLNHDAMYWYRQDPGQGLRLIYYSQIVNDFQKGDIAEGYSVSREKKESFPLTVTSAQKNPTAFYLCASSTGDASGNTIYFGEGSWLTVV.